This T cell receptor beta chain was recorded in a study of T cells in Graves' hyperthyroidism and ophthalmopathy. Regarding the study as a whole: Most clonotypes expanded in thyroid above 0.001 were likewise present in blood.

Each patient was aged 18 to 65 and had newly diagnosed hyperthyroidism of under 2 months' duration. Used for diagnoses were clinical symptoms, serum thyroxine and TRAb, thyroid ultrasound and orbital computed tomography. Isolation of PBMCs was performed on around 10 ml fresh peripheral blood. This clonotype occurred a few times. As yet, its antigen is unknown. The investigators amplified TCR beta CDR3 regions from RNA transcripts. When the TCR CDR3 underwent first-round RT-PCR, the HTBI primer set was used. TCRdb used MiXCR to reprocess the multiplex PCR reads, holding one entry per CDR3 protein. The table records around 300,000 distinct CDR3 sequences, about 15% of them present only once. This sequence was found in a woman in her 50s with Graves' hyperthyroidism that later progressed to Graves' ophthalmopathy. Sequencing was done on a sample of blood.

The CDR3, as DNA: TGTGCCAGCAGCTTGGACGACCCAGGGGATGAGCAGTTCTTC. It is translated as CASSLDDPGDEQFF. This chain connects TRBV5-6 to TRBJ2-1; the D gene is possibly TRBD1 (6 bases). With 0 bases removed from V and 8 bases from J, the gap between germline ends came to 12 bases. The germline CDR1 and CDR2 sequences are SGHDT and YYEEEE. The CDR3 is 14 amino acids.